These 5 T cell receptor beta chains were sequenced from one sample in a study of CD8 T cells in Susac syndrome. Random hexamers were used to reverse transcribe about 0.5 to 1 ug of RNA. TCRdb re-called the immunoSEQ multiplex PCR reads with MiXCR, one entry per CDR3 protein. The sample holds 150,000 or so distinct CDR3 sequences, 95% to 96% seen once. Sequenced sample: CD4+ T cells from PBMCs. Receptors were obtained from a human donor with Susac syndrome.

The chain is built from TRBV20-1 and TRBJ1-1, with 9 bases fitting TRBD1. The germline gives CDR1 DFQATT, CDR2 SNEGSKA (reference sequence). The V segment lost 6 bases and the J segment 11 bases; nucleotides outside the gene matches: 13. The CDR3 has 13 amino acids. The CDR3 bases are TGCAGTGCCGAGGGACAGGGTAATTTGGGTGCTTTCTTT. This encodes CSAEGQGNLGAFF.

This rearrangement joins TRBV18 to TRBJ2-1; the D gene is possibly TRBD1 (5 bases). Trimming removed 5 bases at V and 5 bases at J, with 13 bases between. The germline CDR1 and CDR2 sequences are KGHSH and LQKENI. The CDR3 is 14 residues long. CDR3 coding DNA: TGTGCCAGCTCATCGGTGACAGTAGACAATGAGCAGTTCTTC. Translating gives CASSSVTVDNEQFF.

The chain is built from TRBV6-2 or TRBV6-3 and TRBJ2-7, with D unclear. The CDR3 extends over 11 amino acids. CDR1 and CDR2 from the germline V gene are MNHEY and SVGEGT. Trimming shortened V by 6 bases and J by 7 bases, and 10 bases separated the two germline ends. The CDR3 protein is CASSLTHEQYF. In nucleotides, the CDR3 is TGTGCCAGCAGCCTTACTCATGAGCAGTACTTC.

J is TRBJ1-2 and V is TRBV4-3; 8 nucleotides line up with TRBD1. The CDR3 is 15 residues long. V shed 4 bases, J shed 8 bases, and the junction held 12 bases outside the gene matches. Germline V CDR1 and CDR2: LGHNA, YSLEER. CDR3 in amino acids: CASSPGGADPGGYTF. CDR3 DNA: TGCGCCAGCAGCCCAGGGGGCGCGGACCCAGGAGGCTACACCTTC.

The rearrangement joins TRBV27 to TRBJ2-7, with no clear D. This CDR3 has 16 amino acids. The germline V gene encodes CDR1 MNHEY and CDR2 SMNVEV (reference sequence). V was clipped by 2 bases and J by 1 base, with 15 bases between them. Here the CDR3 DNA reads TGTGCCAGCAGTTTAGTCGCGGCTAGTTCTTCCTACGAGCAGTACTTC. Amino acids: CASSLVAASSSYEQYF.